This T cell receptor (beta chain) was profiled in a study of Graves' ophthalmopathy and Graves' hyperthyroidism. The study's findings and limits: The study's model predicted ophthalmopathy progression at 65% to 71% sensitivity and about 72% specificity.

As the template, RNA transcripts were used to amplify TCR beta CDR3 regions. The first round was an RT-PCR with HTBI primers, and the second round was a multiplex PCR. TCRdb called the multiplex PCR reads again in MiXCR, with one record for every CDR3 protein. Here the sample spans approximately 500,000 distinct CDR3 sequences, 13% to 15% being singletons. What supplied the PBMCs was 10 ml of fresh peripheral blood. This CDR3 has 17 amino acids. Germline CDR1 is MNHNS and CDR2 is SASEGT. V was pared by 6 bases and J by 6 bases, with 26 bases between. This clonotype was found many times. Its cognate antigen is unknown.

The chain combines TRBV6-1 with TRBJ2-5; D unresolved. This clonotype was sampled from a woman younger than 45 with Graves' ophthalmopathy. The sequenced sample consisted of blood. This CDR3 reads CASRPAYRGQWLKTQYF. CDR3 sequence (DNA): TGTGCCAGCAGGCCTGCCTACCGTGGGCAGTGGTTGAAGACCCAGTACTTC.